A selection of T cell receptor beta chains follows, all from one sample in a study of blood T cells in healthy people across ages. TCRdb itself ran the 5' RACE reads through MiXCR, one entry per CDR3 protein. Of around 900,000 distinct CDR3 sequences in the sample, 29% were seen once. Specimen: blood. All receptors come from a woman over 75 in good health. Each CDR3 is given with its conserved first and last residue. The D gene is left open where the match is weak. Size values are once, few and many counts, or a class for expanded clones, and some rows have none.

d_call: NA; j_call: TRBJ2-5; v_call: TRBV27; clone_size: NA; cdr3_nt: TGTGCCGGCAGGAATTTGGGGGGGACACAAGAGACCCAGTACTTC; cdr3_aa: CAGRNLGGTQETQYF
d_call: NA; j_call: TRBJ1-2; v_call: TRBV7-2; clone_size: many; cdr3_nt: TGTGCCAGCAGCTTAGTAGCAGGTTCCTATGGCTACACCTTC; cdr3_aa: CASSLVAGSYGYTF
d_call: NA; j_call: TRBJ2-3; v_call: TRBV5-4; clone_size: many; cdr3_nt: TGTGCCAGCAGCTCCCGCAGGTTCAGCACAGATACGCAGTATTTT; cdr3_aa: CASSSRRFSTDTQYF
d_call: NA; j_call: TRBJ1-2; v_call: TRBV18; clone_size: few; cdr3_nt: TGTGCCAGCTCAAAGCGTGTCCAGGAAGAATCGGGTGGCTACACCTTC; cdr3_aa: CASSKRVQEESGGYTF
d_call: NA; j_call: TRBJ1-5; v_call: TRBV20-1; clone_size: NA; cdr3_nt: TGCAGTGCTAGGAATCACATACCCGGGGGGTATAGCAATCAGCCCCAGCATTTT; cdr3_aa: CSARNHIPGGYSNQPQHF
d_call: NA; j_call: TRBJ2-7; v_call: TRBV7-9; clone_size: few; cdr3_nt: TGTGCCAGCAGCTCTTACAGGGAAGGGGCCCAGTACTTC; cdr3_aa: CASSSYREGAQYF
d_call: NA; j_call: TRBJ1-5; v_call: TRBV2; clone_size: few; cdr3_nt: TGTGCCAGCAGTGAATGGGGGGGTGGGCAGCCCCAGCATTTT; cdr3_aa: CASSEWGGGQPQHF
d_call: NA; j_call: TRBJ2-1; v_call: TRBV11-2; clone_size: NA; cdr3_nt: TGTGCCCATCGAGGGGGGTCCTACAATGAGCAGTTCTTC; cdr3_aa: CAHRGGSYNEQFF
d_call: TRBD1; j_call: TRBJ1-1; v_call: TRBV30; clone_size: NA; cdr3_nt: TGTGCCTGGAGTATTCCACAGGGGAGGAACACTGAAGCTTTCTTT; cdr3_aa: CAWSIPQGRNTEAFF
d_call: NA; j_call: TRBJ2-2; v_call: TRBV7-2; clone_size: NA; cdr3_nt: TGTGCCAGCAGCTTGGATGGCGGTCAGACCGGGGAGCTGTTTTTT; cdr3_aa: CASSLDGGQTGELFF
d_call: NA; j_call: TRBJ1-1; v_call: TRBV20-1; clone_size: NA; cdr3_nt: TGCAGTGCTAGACGGTATACCGGTGGGGCTGAAGCTTTCTTT; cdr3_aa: CSARRYTGGAEAFF
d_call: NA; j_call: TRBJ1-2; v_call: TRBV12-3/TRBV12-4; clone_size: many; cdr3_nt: TGTGCCAGCAGACCAGGGTTTAGCGGCTACACCTTC; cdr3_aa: CASRPGFSGYTF
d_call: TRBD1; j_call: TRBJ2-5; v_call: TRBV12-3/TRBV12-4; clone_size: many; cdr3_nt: TGTGCCAGCAGGGTTGGGACAGGGGGCAGGGAGACCCAGTACTTC; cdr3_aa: CASRVGTGGRETQYF
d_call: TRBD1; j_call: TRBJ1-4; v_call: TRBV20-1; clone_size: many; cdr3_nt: TGCAGTGCCTCCCCGTGGGACAGTGATGAAAAACTGTTTTTT; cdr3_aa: CSASPWDSDEKLFF
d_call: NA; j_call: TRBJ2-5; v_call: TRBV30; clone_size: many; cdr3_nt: TGTGCCTGGAGAGGGGGGAGACAGACAGAGACCCAGTACTTC; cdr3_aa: CAWRGGRQTETQYF
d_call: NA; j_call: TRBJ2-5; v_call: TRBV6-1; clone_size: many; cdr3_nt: TGTGCCAGCAGTGGCATCCTCCAAGAGACCCAGTACTTC; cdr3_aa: CASSGILQETQYF
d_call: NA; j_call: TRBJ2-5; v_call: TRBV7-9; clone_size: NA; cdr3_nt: TGTGCCAGCAGCTTAGCGGCGGGGGCAAAAGAGACCCAGTACTTC; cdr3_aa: CASSLAAGAKETQYF
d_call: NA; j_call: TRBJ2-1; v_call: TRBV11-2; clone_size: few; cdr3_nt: TGTGCCAGCAGCTTAGGGCTAGCGAGGGGGATCGGCTCCTACAATGAGCAGTTCTTC; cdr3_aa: CASSLGLARGIGSYNEQFF
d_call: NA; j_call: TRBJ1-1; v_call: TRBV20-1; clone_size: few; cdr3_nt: TGCAGTGCCATAGACCCGGGACGTGGCACTGAAGCTTTCTTT; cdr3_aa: CSAIDPGRGTEAFF
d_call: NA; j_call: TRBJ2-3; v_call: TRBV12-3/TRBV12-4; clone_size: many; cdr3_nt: TGTGCCAGCAGTCGCGGATATAAGAGGACAGATACGCAGTATTTT; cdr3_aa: CASSRGYKRTDTQYF
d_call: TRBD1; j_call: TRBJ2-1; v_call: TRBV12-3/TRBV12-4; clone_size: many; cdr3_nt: TGTGCCAGCAGTTTCGAGGGACAGGGACGGCAGTTCTTC; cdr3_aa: CASSFEGQGRQFF
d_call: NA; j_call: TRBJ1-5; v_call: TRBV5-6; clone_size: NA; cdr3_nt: TGTGCCAGCAGCTTGGCTCGGGGTCGGGGCAATCAGCCCCAGCATTTT; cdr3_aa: CASSLARGRGNQPQHF
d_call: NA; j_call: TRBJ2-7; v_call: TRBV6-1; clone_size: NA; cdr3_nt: TGTGCCAGCACCAGGTCGGGGTACGGAATCTCCTACGAGCAGTACTTC; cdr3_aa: CASTRSGYGISYEQYF